This T cell receptor beta chain is drawn from a study of early T cells in non-severe SARS-CoV-2 infection (dated by TCRdb to the early 2020s). For context, the study as a whole: Bulk RNA from unsorted whole blood was used for TCR sequencing, so alpha and beta chains could not be paired. Overall study results and their limits: VDJdb matching was skewed toward anti-spike CD8 responses and likely underestimated virus-specific expansions by missing private and CD4 specificities.

Set within a cohort of healthcare workers in London, UK, this nested case-control study involved weekly PCR testing of nasopharyngeal swabs along with blood sampling. Healthcare workers were enrolled in the week of the UK lockdown, from 23 to 31 March 2020, and were followed every week for up to roughly 16 weeks. As regards this clonotype: This clone's antigen is unknown. No quality values exist for individual bases; no much larger clone is one base distant.

Library preparation used 5' RACE. Sequencer: NextSeq 500. To correct for sequencing error and PCR bias, the TCR library protocol tagged individual cDNA molecules with unique molecular identifiers. Both TCR alpha and beta chains were sequenced, and tight co-correlation was observed between alpha and beta sequence abundances in each sample. On the authors' methods: Decombinator V4 was used to annotate TCR sequences for V gene, J gene and CDR3. Expanded TCRs were defined as changing significantly between any two time points under a Poisson model with p below 0.0001. TCR abundances were normalised to the total number of TCRs sequenced in each sample and reported as counts per million. A search of VDJdb, accessed on 1 November 2021, was run for TCRs annotated to CMV, EBV and SARS-CoV-2, with TCRs annotated for multiple antigens excluded. Through fastp at Q25 and MiXCR, TCRdb rebuilt clones from the public reads, retaining in-frame beta chains. Rows with a matching CDR3 protein are joined into one entry that keeps the most common DNA and genes. The V and J calls were not made by the authors but by TCRdb's processing. Within this sample are roughly 110,000 distinct CDR3 sequences, with over 8.5% of them counted one time only. The top ten clones comprise around 8% of the sample.

This TCR came from an adult who was a healthcare worker with PCR-confirmed SARS-CoV-2 infection or an uninfected control (not recorded which). The sequencing input was whole blood.

The CDR3 region: CASSLGQLYGYTF. The bases are TGTGCCAGCAGCTTGGGTCAACTTTATGGCTACACCTTC. The chain is made from TRBV7-9 and TRBJ1-2; the D gene lacks a confident call. V gives up 3 bases and J gives up 5 bases, and the segment between their germline ends measures 10 bases. Taken from cysteine to phenylalanine, the CDR3 has 13 residues. Here the CDR3 DNA is all that survives: 39 bases in frame from base 1. CDR1 and CDR2, looked up from the germline V gene (reference sequence), are SEHNR and FQNEAQ.